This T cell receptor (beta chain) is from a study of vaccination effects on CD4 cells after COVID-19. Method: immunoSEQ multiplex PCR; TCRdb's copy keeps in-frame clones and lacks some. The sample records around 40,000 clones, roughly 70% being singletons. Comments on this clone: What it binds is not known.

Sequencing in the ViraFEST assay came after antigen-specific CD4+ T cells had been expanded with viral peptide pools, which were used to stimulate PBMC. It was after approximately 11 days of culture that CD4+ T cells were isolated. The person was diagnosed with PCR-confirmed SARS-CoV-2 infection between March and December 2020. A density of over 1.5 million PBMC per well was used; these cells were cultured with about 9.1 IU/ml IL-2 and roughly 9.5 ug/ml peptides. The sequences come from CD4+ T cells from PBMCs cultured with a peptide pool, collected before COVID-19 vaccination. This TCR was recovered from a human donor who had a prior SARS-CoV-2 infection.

This CDR3 is CASNALATSTDTQYF. The CDR3 DNA is TGTGCCAGCAACGCACTAGCGACTAGCACAGATACGCAGTATTTT. The chain is built from TRBV5-6 and TRBJ2-3; TRBD2 agrees at 7 bases. Germline V gene lookup returns CDR1 SGHDT and CDR2 YYEEEE. Trimming at V came to 6 bases and at J to 0 bases, leaving 7 bases not matched to a gene. The CDR3 extends over 15 amino acids.